Sequencing of this T cell receptor beta chain was carried out in a study of T cell repertoires in cytomegalovirus infection. Study context: Both CMV infection and a matching HLA type were indicated by public TCR beta signatures. Study observations and caveats: Dominating the ex vivo response were TCR beta clonotypes that were CMV-specific and HLA-C-restricted. Cumulative public TCR beta family frequency identified carriers of CMV plus the relevant HLA.

CDR1 is SGHNT, CDR2 YYREEE, per germline (reference sequence). The V gene end was trimmed by 0 bases and the J gene end by 7 bases; junction bases not matched to a gene: 8. The CDR3 sequence is 15 residues long. TCRdb re-derived calls from the reads in MiXCR, one entry per CDR3 protein. The data hold fewer than 700,000 distinct CDR3 sequences, with 24% observed a single time. This clonotype was seen a handful of times. Its cognate antigen is unknown. V gene TRBV5-4 combines with J gene TRBJ1-2; 8 bases agree with TRBD1. The sequenced sample was CD8+ T cells from PBMCs. The TCR was taken from a human donor in good health (CMV status not recorded). Some clones in this sample may be carry-over from other donors' samples. CDR3 loop: CASSLDQGARIGYTF. DNA for the CDR3: TGTGCCAGCAGCTTGGATCAGGGGGCACGTATTGGCTACACCTTC.